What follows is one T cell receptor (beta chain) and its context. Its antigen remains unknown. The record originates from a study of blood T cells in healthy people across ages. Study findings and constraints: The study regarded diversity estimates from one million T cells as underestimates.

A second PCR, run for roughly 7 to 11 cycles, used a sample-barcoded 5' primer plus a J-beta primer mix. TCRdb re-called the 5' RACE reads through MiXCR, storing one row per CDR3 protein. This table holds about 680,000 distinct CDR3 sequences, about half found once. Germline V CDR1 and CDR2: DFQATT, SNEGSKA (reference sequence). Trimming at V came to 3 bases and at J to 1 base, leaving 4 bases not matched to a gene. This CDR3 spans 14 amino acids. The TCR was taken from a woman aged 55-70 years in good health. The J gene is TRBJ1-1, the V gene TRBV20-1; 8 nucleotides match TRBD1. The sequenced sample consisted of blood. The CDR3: CSASGQGWNTEAFF. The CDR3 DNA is TGCAGTGCTAGCGGACAGGGTTGGAACACTGAAGCTTTCTTT.